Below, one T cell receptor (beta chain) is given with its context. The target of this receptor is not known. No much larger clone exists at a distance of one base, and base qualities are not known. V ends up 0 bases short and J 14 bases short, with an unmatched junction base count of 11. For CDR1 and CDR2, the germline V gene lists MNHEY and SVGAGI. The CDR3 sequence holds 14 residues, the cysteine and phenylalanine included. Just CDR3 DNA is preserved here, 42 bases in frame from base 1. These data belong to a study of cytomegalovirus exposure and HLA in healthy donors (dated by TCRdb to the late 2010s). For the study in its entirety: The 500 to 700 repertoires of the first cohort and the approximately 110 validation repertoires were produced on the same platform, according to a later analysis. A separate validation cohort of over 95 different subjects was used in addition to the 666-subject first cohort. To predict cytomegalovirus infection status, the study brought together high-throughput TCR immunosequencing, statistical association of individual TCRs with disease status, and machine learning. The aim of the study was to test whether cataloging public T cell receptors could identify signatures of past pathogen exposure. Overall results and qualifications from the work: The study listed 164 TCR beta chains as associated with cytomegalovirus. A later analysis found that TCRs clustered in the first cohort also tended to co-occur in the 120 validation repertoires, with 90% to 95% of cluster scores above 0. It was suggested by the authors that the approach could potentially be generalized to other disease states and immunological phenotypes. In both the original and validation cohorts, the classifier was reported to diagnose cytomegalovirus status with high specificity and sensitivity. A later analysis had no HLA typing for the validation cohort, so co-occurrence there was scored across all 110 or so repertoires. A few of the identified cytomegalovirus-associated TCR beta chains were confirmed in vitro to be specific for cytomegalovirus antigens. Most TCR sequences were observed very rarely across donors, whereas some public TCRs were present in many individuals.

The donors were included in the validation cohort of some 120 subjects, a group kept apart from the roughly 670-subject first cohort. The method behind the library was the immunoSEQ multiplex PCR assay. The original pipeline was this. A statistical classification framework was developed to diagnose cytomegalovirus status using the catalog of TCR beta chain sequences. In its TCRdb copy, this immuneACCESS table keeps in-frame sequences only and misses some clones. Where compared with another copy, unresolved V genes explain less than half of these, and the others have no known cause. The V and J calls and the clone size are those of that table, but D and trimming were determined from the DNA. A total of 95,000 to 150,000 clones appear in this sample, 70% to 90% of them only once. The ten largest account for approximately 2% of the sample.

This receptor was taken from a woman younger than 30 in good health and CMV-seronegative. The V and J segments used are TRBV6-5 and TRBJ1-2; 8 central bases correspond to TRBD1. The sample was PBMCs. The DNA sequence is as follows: TGTGCCAGCAGTTACTCGACCAGGGGGCGAGTGTTGACCTTC. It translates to CASSYSTRGRVLTF.